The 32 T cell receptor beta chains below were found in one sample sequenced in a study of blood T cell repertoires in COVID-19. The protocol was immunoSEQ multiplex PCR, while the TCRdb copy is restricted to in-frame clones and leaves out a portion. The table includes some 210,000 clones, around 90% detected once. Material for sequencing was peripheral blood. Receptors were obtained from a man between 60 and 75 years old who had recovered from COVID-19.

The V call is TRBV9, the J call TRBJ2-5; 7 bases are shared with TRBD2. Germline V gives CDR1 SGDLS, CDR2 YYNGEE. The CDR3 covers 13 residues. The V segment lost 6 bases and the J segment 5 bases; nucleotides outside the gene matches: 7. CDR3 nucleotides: TGTGCCAGCAAGCTAGCGGTCCGGGAGACCCAGTACTTC. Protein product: CASKLAVRETQYF.

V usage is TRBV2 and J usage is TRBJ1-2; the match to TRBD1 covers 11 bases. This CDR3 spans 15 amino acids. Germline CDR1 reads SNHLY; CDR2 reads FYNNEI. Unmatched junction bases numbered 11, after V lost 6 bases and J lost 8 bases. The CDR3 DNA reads TGTGCCAGCAGGATTTCCGGGACAGGGGGTCAAGGCTACACCTTC. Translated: CASRISGTGGQGYTF.

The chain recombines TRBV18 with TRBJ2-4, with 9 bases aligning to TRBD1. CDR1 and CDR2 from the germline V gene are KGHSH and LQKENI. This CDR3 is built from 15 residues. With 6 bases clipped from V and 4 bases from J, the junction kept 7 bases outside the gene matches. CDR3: CASSPDRGPKNIQYF. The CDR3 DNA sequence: TGTGCCAGCTCCCCGGACAGGGGTCCAAAAAACATTCAGTACTTC.

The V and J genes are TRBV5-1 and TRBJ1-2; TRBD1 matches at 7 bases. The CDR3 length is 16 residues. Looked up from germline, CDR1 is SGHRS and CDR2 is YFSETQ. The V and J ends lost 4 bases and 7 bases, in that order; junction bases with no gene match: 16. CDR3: CASSTTPDRAAGGYTF. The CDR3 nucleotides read TGCGCCAGCAGCACCACACCTGACAGGGCTGCAGGTGGCTACACCTTC.

The CDR3: CASSLSPGLDAQYF. The CDR3 coding sequence is TGTGCCAGCAGCTTAAGTCCGGGACTAGATGCGCAGTACTTC. This rearrangement joins TRBV7-3 to TRBJ2-7; TRBD2 agrees at 8 bases. With V trimmed by 1 base and J by 9 bases, 8 bases remained unmatched. The CDR3 spans 14 residues. CDR1 SGHTA and CDR2 FQGTGA come from the germline V gene.

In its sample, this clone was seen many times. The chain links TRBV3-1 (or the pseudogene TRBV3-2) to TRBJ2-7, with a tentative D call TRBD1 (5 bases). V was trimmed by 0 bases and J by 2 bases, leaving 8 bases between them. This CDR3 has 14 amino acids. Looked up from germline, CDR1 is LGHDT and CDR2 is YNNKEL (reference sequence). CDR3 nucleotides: TGTGCCAGCAGCCAAGAATCCAGGGCCTACGAGCAGTACTTC. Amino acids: CASSQESRAYEQYF.

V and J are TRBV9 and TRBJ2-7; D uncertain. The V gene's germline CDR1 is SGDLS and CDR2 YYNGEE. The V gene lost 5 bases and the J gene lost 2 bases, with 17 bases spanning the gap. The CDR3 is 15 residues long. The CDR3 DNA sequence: TGTGCCAGCAGAGCCCCCTCCCCAACCCCCTACGAGCAGTACTTC. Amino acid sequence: CASRAPSPTPYEQYF.

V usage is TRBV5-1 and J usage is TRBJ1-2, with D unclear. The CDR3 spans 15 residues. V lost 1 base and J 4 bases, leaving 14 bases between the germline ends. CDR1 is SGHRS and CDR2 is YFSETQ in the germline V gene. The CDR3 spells CASSLPQSGLYGYTF. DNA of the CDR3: TGCGCCAGCAGCTTGCCACAGAGTGGGCTCTATGGCTACACCTTC.

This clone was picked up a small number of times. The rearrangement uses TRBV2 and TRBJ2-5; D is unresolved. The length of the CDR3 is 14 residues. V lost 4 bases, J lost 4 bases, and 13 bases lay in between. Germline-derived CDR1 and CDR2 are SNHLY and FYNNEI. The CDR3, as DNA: TGTGCCAGCAGTGCCCGGGTTGGATCAGAGACCCAGTACTTC. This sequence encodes CASSARVGSETQYF.

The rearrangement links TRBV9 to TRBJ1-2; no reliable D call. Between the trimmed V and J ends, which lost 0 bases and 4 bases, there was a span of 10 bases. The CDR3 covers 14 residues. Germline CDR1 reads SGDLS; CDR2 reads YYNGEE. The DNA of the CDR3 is TGTGCCAGCAGCGTAGAGGAGGGTCCCTATGGCTACACCTTC. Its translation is CASSVEEGPYGYTF. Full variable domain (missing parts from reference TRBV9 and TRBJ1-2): DSGVTQTPKHLITATGQRVTLRCSPRSGDLSVYWYQQSLDQGLQFLIQYYNGEERAKGNILERFSAQQFPDLHSELNLSSLELGDSALYFCASSVEEGPYGYTFGSGTRLTVV.

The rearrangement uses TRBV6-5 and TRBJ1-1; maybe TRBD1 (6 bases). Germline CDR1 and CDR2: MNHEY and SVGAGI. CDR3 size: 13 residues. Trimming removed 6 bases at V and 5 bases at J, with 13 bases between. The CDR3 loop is CASRGTGLTEAFF. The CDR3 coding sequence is TGTGCCAGCAGAGGCACAGGGCTGACTGAAGCTTTCTTT.

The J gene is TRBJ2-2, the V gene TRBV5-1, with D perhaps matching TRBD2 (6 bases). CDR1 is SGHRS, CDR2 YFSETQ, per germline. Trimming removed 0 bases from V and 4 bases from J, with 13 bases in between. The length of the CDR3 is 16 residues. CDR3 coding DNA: TGCGCCAGCAGCTTGGTGGAGGGGCCGTCCACCGGGGAGCTGTTTTTT. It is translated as CASSLVEGPSTGELFF.

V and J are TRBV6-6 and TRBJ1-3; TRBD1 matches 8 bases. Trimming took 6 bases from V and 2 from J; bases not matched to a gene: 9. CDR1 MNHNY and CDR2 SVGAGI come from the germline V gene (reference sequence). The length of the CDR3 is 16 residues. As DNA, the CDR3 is TGTGCCAGCAGCCAGCAGGGGGCAGCAGCTGGAAACACCATATATTTT. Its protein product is CASSQQGAAAGNTIYF.

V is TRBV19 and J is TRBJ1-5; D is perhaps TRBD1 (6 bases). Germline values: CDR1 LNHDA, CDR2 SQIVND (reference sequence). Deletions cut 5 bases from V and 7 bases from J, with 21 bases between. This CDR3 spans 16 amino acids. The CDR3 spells CASSALQGPRGQPQHF. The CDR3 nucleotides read TGTGCCAGTAGTGCCCTCCAGGGGCCGCGAGGCCAGCCCCAGCATTTT.

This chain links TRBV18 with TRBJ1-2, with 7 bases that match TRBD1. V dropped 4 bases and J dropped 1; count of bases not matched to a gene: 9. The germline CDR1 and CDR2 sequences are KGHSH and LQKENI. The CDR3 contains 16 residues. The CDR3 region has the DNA TGTGCCAGCTCACAGATGACAGGGCAAATTAACTATGGCTACACCTTC. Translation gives CASSQMTGQINYGYTF.

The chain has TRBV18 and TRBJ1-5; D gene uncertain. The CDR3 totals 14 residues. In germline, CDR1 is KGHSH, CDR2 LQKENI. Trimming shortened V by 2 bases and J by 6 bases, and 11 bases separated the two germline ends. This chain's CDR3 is CASSPTTGVQPQHF. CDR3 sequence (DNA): TGTGCCAGCTCACCAACGACCGGGGTTCAGCCCCAGCATTTT.

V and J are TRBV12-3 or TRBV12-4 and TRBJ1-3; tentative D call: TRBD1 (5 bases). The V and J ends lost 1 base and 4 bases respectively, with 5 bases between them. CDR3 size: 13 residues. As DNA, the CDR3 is TGTGCCAGCAGTTTAGGACAGGGAAACACCATATATTTT. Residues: CASSLGQGNTIYF.

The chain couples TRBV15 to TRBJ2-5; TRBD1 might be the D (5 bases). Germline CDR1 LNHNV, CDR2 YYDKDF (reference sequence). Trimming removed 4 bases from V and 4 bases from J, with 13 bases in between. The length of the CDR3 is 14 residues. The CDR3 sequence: CATSTRQLGETQYF. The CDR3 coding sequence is TGTGCCACCAGCACCCGACAGCTGGGAGAGACCCAGTACTTC. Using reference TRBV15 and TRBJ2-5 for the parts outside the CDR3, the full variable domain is DAMVIQNPRYQVTQFGKPVTLSCSQTLNHNVMYWYQQKSSQAPKLLFHYYDKDFNNEADTPDNFQSRRPNTSFCFLDIRSPGLGDTAMYLCATSTRQLGETQYFGPGTRLLVL.

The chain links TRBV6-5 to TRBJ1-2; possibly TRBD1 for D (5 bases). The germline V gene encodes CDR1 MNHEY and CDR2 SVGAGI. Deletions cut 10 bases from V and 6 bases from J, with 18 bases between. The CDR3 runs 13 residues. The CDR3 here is CAILGRGIDGYTF. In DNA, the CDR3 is TGTGCCATCTTGGGGAGGGGAATAGATGGCTACACCTTC.

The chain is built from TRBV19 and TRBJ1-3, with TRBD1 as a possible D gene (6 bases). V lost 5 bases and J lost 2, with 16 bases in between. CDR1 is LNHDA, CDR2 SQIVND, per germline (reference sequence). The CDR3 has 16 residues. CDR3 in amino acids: CASSPETGRPGNTIYF. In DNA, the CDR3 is TGTGCCAGTAGTCCCGAGACAGGTCGGCCTGGAAACACCATATATTTT. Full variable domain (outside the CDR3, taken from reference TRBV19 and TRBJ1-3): DGGITQSPKYLFRKEGQNVTLSCEQNLNHDAMYWYRQDPGQGLRLIYYSQIVNDFQKGDIAEGYSVSREKKESFPLTVTSAQKNPTAFYLCASSPETGRPGNTIYFGEGSWLTVV.

DNA for the CDR3: TGTGCCAGCAGCTTAGCGGGACTGGGCTCTGGAAACACCATATATTTT. Translated: CASSLAGLGSGNTIYF. The V gene is TRBV7-2, the J gene TRBJ1-3, with a tentative D call TRBD1 (5 bases). The CDR3 has 16 residues. The V gene lost 0 bases and the J gene lost 0 bases, with 9 bases spanning the gap. Per germline, CDR1 SGHTA and CDR2 FQGNSA. Drawing the rest from reference TRBV7-2 and TRBJ1-3, the complete variable domain is GAGVSQSPSNKVTEKGKDVELRCDPISGHTALYWYRQSLGQGLEFLIYFQGNSAPDKSGLPSDRFSAERTGGSVSTLTIQRTQQEDSAVYLCASSLAGLGSGNTIYFGEGSWLTVV.

The CDR3 is CASSRVTATGEKLFF. The DNA for the CDR3 is TGTGCCAGCAGCCGGGTGACGGCAACAGGAGAAAAACTGTTTTTT. The rearrangement links TRBV6-1 to TRBJ1-4; possibly TRBD1 for D (5 bases). CDR3 size: 15 residues. The V end lost 6 bases, the J end lost 8 bases, and 19 bases lay between the germline ends. Germline V gene sequence: CDR1 MNHNS, CDR2 SASEGT.

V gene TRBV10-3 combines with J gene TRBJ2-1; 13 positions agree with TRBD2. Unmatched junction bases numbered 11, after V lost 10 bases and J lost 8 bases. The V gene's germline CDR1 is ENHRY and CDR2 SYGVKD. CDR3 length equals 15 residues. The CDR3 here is CATKLAGGPVDEQFF. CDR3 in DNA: TGTGCCACGAAACTAGCGGGAGGGCCCGTCGATGAGCAGTTCTTC.

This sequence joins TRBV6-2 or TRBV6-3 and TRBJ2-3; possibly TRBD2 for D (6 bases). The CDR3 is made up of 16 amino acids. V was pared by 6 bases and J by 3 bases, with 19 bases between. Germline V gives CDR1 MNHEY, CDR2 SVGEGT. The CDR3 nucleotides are TGTGCCAGCAGGCCTGATGGGGAGGCCAGGACAGATACGCAGTATTTT. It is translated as CASRPDGEARTDTQYF.

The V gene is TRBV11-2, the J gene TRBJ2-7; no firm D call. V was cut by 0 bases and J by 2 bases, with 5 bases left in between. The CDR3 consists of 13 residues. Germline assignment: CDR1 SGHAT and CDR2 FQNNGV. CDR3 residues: CASSLDQTYEQYF. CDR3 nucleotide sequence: TGTGCCAGCAGCTTAGACCAGACCTACGAGCAGTACTTC.

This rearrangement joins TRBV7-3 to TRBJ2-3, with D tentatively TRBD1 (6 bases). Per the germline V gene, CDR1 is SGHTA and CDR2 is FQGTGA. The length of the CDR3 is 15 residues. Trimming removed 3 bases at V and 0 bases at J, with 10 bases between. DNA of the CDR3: TGTGCCAGCAGCTTGGGGGCCCCTAGCACAGATACGCAGTATTTT. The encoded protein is CASSLGAPSTDTQYF.

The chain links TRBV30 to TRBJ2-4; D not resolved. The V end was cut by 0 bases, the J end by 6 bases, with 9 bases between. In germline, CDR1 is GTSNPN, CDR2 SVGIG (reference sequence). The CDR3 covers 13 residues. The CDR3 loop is CAWSVHGGNIQYF. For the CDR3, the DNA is TGTGCCTGGAGTGTACATGGCGGAAACATTCAGTACTTC.

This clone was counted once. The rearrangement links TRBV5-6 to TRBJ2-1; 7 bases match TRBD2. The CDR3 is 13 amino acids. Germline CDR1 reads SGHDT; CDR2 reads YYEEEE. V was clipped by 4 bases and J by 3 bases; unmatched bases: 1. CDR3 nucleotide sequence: TGTGCCAGCAGCAGGACTAGCTACAATGAGCAGTTCTTC. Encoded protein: CASSRTSYNEQFF.

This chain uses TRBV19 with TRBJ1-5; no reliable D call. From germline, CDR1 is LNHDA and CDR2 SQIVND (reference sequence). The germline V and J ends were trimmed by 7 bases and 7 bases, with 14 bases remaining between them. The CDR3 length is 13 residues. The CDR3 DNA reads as TGTGCCAGTACCCTCGGAGGTTTCCAGCCCCAGCATTTT. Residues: CASTLGGFQPQHF.

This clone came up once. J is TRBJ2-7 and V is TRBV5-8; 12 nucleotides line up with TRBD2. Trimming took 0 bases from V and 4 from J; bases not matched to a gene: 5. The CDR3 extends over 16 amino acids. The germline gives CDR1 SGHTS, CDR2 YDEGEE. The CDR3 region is CASSLGLAGVMYEQYF. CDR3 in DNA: TGTGCCAGCAGCTTGGGACTAGCGGGGGTTATGTACGAGCAGTACTTC.

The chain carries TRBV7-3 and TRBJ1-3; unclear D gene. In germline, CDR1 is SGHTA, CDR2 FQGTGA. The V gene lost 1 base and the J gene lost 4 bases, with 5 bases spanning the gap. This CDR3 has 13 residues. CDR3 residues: CASSLIAGNTIYF. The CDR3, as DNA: TGTGCCAGCAGCTTAATCGCGGGAAACACCATATATTTT.

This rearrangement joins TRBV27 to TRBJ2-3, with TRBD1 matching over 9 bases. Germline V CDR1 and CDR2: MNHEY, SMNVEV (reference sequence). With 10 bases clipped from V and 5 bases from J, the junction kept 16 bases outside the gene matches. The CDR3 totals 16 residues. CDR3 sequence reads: CATTSSRDRVLDTQYF. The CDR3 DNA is TGTGCCACCACCTCCTCCCGGGACAGGGTCTTAGATACGCAGTATTTT.